This TCR beta chain was identified in a study of metastatic and nonmetastatic thyroid tumors. This clone has more than one count but fewer than ten. Before thyroid surgery, none of the patients had received any treatment. The V gene lost 6 bases and the J gene lost 0 bases, with 8 bases spanning the gap. This CDR3 comprises 14 residues. Using MiXCR, TCRdb re-called clones from the PCR reads. The sample holds roughly 4,000 clones; around a third are singletons and the top ten take about half. The clonotype comes from a female donor with papillary thyroid cancer or a benign thyroid nodule (not recorded which). Some clones in this sample may be carry-over from other donors' samples. The sequenced material came from tumor tissue. The V call is TRBV12-3 or TRBV12-4, the J call TRBJ2-2, with no clear D. CDR3 in DNA: TGTGCCAGCAGCCGGCATACGAACACCGGGGAGCTGTTTTTT. It specifies CASSRHTNTGELFF.